Each of the 27 T cell receptor beta chains below was sequenced from the same sample in a study of Graves' ophthalmopathy and Graves' hyperthyroidism. Amplified material comprised TCR beta CDR3 regions derived from RNA transcripts. A first-round RT-PCR used HTBI primers, followed by a second-round multiplex PCR. TCRdb reprocessed the multiplex PCR reads with MiXCR, giving one entry per CDR3 protein. The sample contains 650,000 to 900,000 distinct CDR3 sequences, roughly 40% of which appear only once. Sequenced sample: peripheral blood. These receptors were taken from an adult man with Graves' ophthalmopathy.

The chain joins TRBV14 to TRBJ1-5; D gene ambiguous. The CDR3 length is 17 residues. The V and J ends lost 4 bases and 0 bases respectively, with 16 bases between them. CDR1 SGHDN and CDR2 FVKESK come from the germline V gene. The CDR3 loop reads CASSRGGTNPSNQPQHF. In DNA, the CDR3 is TGTGCCAGCAGCCGCGGCGGCACTAACCCTAGCAATCAGCCCCAGCATTTT.

This clonotype was seen only once. The chain employs TRBV7-9 and TRBJ2-5; TRBD1 is a possible D gene (5 bases). V was shortened by 3 bases and J by 9 bases, with 11 bases between the two germline ends. CDR1 SEHNR and CDR2 FQNEAQ come from the germline V gene (reference sequence). The CDR3 is made up of 12 amino acids. The CDR3, as DNA: TGTGCCAGCAGCTTGCAGGGTCAGCCCCAGTACTTC. Amino acid sequence: CASSLQGQPQYF.

The chain recombines TRBV5-4 with TRBJ1-2; 9 bases fit TRBD1. The CDR3 sequence is 14 residues long. Germline lookup yields CDR1 SGHNT and CDR2 YYREEE (reference sequence). Trimming removed 5 bases from V and 8 bases from J; junction bases left unmatched: 10. The CDR3 region is CASRGGQGQTGYTF. The DNA of the CDR3 is TGTGCCAGCAGGGGGGGACAGGGTCAGACGGGCTACACCTTC.

The chain uses TRBV2 and TRBJ2-7, with 8 bases that match TRBD2. Germline CDR1 SNHLY, CDR2 FYNNEI. The J segment lost 2 bases and the V segment lost 2 bases, leaving 2 bases of the junction unmatched. The CDR3 loop spans 14 amino acids. CDR3 protein: CASSEREGPYEQYF. The CDR3 DNA reads TGTGCCAGCAGTGAACGGGAGGGTCCCTACGAGCAGTACTTC. Full variable domain (outside the CDR3, taken from reference TRBV2 and TRBJ2-7): EPEVTQTPSHQVTQMGQEVILRCVPISNHLYFYWYRQILGQKVEFLVSFYNNEISEKSEIFDDQFSVERPDGSNFTLKIRSTKLEDSAMYFCASSEREGPYEQYFGPGTRLTVT.

The chain is built from TRBV2 and TRBJ1-2, with no clear D. CDR3 length equals 12 residues. The V gene's germline CDR1 is SNHLY and CDR2 FYNNEI. Trimming stripped 6 bases from V and 5 bases from J, with 10 bases between. The chain's CDR3 is CASRVTAYGYTF. In nucleotides, the CDR3 is TGTGCCAGCAGGGTAACCGCTTATGGCTACACCTTC.

This clonotype was recorded many times. The chain combines TRBV2 with TRBJ2-7; 9 nucleotides match TRBD1. This CDR3 region has 11 residues. Trimming at V came to 8 bases and at J to 5 bases, leaving 1 base not matched to a gene. Germline loops: CDR1 SNHLY, CDR2 FYNNEI. The CDR3 is CASGQGNEQYF. CDR3 DNA sequence: TGTGCCAGCGGACAGGGGAACGAGCAGTACTTC. The variable domain in full, with the rest retrieved from reference TRBV2 and TRBJ2-7, is EPEVTQTPSHQVTQMGQEVILRCVPISNHLYFYWYRQILGQKVEFLVSFYNNEISEKSEIFDDQFSVERPDGSNFTLKIRSTKLEDSAMYFCASGQGNEQYFGPGTRLTVT.

The V and J genes are TRBV20-1 and TRBJ1-2; no clear D. The CDR3 spans 12 residues. Trimming removed 3 bases from V and 5 bases from J, with 10 bases in between. Germline V CDR1 and CDR2: DFQATT, SNEGSKA (reference sequence). The CDR3 nucleotides read TGCAGTGCTAGCCAGCCACCATATGGCTACACCTTC. It is translated as CSASQPPYGYTF.

The chain is built from TRBV5-1 and TRBJ2-2; D ambiguous. The CDR3 is made up of 15 amino acids. Germline-derived CDR1 and CDR2 are SGHRS and YFSETQ. V lost 3 bases, J lost 0 bases, and 9 bases lay in between. CDR3 nucleotide sequence: TGCGCCAGCAGCTCGGGCCAGTCGAACACCGGGGAGCTGTTTTTT. Amino acids: CASSSGQSNTGELFF.

The rearrangement links TRBV7-9 to TRBJ2-6; TRBD1 aligns across 10 bases. Germline V gene sequence: CDR1 SEHNR, CDR2 FQNEAQ (reference sequence). The length of the CDR3 is 16 residues. V was clipped by 6 bases and J by 4 bases; unmatched bases: 6. The CDR3 DNA reads as TGTGCCAGCAGGACGACAGGGGGCTACGGGGCCAACGTCCTGACTTTC. Encoded protein: CASRTTGGYGANVLTF.

The chain is built from TRBV25-1 and TRBJ1-4; no clear D. Between the trimmed V and J ends, which lost 3 bases and 0 bases, there was a span of 11 bases. This CDR3 is 16 amino acids long. CDR1 is MGHDK and CDR2 is SYGVNS in the germline V gene. The CDR3 region has the DNA TGTGCCAGCAGTGACCGTGGGGTGACAACTAATGAAAAACTGTTTTTT. Amino acid sequence: CASSDRGVTTNEKLFF.

The chain carries TRBV12-3 or TRBV12-4 and TRBJ1-2; D perhaps matches TRBD1 (6 bases). The CDR3 runs 15 residues. V was cut by 5 bases and J by 2 bases, with 15 bases left in between. CDR3 loop: CASSLRGSANYGYTF. The CDR3 bases are TGTGCCAGCAGTCTAAGGGGGAGTGCAAACTATGGCTACACCTTC.

The rearrangement uses TRBV7-4 and TRBJ1-6, with D uncertain. Trimming shortened V by 6 bases and J by 7 bases, and 19 bases separated the two germline ends. This CDR3 comprises 16 residues. CDR1 is SGHVT and CDR2 is SQSDAQ in the germline V gene. This CDR3 reads CASSYSGRQANSPLHF. The CDR3 bases are TGTGCCAGCAGTTACAGTGGTAGGCAGGCAAATTCACCCCTCCACTTT.

The rearrangement links TRBV27 to TRBJ2-2, with D uncertain. The germline CDR1 and CDR2 sequences are MNHEY and SMNVEV (reference sequence). The CDR3 covers 13 residues. The V end lost 7 bases, the J end lost 5 bases, and 11 bases lay between the germline ends. DNA for the CDR3: TGTGCCAGCAAATTTGGACGTACCGGGGAGCTGTTTTTT. Translation gives CASKFGRTGELFF.

This clonotype was found a few times. The J gene is TRBJ1-2, the V gene TRBV6-1, with TRBD1 matching 7 bases. The germline V gene encodes CDR1 MNHNS and CDR2 SASEGT. The CDR3 totals 14 residues. Germline trimming cut 7 bases from V and 2 bases from J; bases unmatched to any gene: 7. In DNA form, the CDR3 reads TGTGCCAGCAAGGGCCTGACAGGGAACTATGGCTACACCTTC. It specifies CASKGLTGNYGYTF.

This clonotype was recorded many times. This chain uses TRBV11-2 with TRBJ1-1; D is possibly TRBD1 (6 bases). This CDR3 is built from 15 residues. The V end lost 5 bases, the J end lost 0 bases, and 13 bases lay between the germline ends. Looked up from germline, CDR1 is SGHAT and CDR2 is FQNNGV. In nucleotides, the CDR3 is TGTGCCAGCAGCGCCAGGGGCCCCATGAACACTGAAGCTTTCTTT. Protein: CASSARGPMNTEAFF. Variable domain in full (rest from reference TRBV11-2 and TRBJ1-1): EAGVAQSPRYKIIEKRQSVAFWCNPISGHATLYWYQQILGQGPKLLIQFQNNGVVDDSQLPKDRFSAERLKGVDSTLKIQPAKLEDSAVYLCASSARGPMNTEAFFGQGTRLTVV.

This clonotype came up many times. This chain uses TRBV15 with TRBJ1-4; D ambiguous. Trimming removed 1 base from V and 2 bases from J, with 8 bases in between. The germline gives CDR1 LNHNV, CDR2 YYDKDF (reference sequence). The CDR3 consists of 15 residues. Written as DNA, the CDR3 is TGTGCCACCAGCAGAGGAAGGGCTACTAATGAAAAACTGTTTTTT. As protein: CATSRGRATNEKLFF.

This clonotype was counted between two and nine times. V usage is TRBV20-1 and J usage is TRBJ1-2, with 9 bases aligning to TRBD1. The CDR3 runs 17 residues. Germline V gene lookup returns CDR1 DFQATT and CDR2 SNEGSKA (reference sequence). After removal of 5 bases from V and 1 base from J, the junction contained 14 bases not matched to a gene. This chain's CDR3 is CSALLLGQGYINYGYTF. CDR3 DNA sequence: TGCAGTGCTCTACTCCTGGGACAGGGATATATTAACTATGGCTACACCTTC.

The chain carries TRBV9 and TRBJ1-2; maybe TRBD1 (6 bases). The germline gives CDR1 SGDLS, CDR2 YYNGEE. The CDR3 covers 16 residues. Trimming cost V 7 bases and J 8 bases, with 27 bases left between them. CDR3 protein: CASSPRDTGQTTGYTF. The CDR3, as DNA: TGTGCCAGCTCACCTCGGGACACAGGGCAGACGACAGGCTACACCTTC. Together with reference TRBV9 and TRBJ1-2, the CDR3 gives the full variable domain: DSGVTQTPKHLITATGQRVTLRCSPRSGDLSVYWYQQSLDQGLQFLIQYYNGEERAKGNILERFSAQQFPDLHSELNLSSLELGDSALYFCASSPRDTGQTTGYTFGSGTRLTVV.

This clonotype was recorded at least ten times. This rearrangement joins TRBV20-1 to TRBJ2-7, with D maybe TRBD2 (5 bases). V lost 6 bases and J 3 bases, leaving 6 bases between the germline ends. CDR3 length equals 10 residues. The germline V gene encodes CDR1 DFQATT and CDR2 SNEGSKA (reference sequence). The CDR3 here is CSAGDYEQYF. CDR3 coding DNA: TGCAGTGCCGGGGACTACGAGCAGTACTTC.

There are many counts of this clonotype. The chain joins TRBV9 to TRBJ1-2; possibly TRBD1 for D (6 bases). The CDR3 is made up of 15 amino acids. The ends were cut back, 3 bases at V and 7 bases at J, with 19 bases in the middle. The germline CDR1 and CDR2 sequences are SGDLS and YYNGEE. CDR3 protein: CASSAVQGPGGGYTF. The CDR3 DNA follows: TGTGCCAGCAGCGCCGTACAGGGACCAGGCGGTGGCTACACCTTC.

For this clonotype: Since a much larger clone is just one base distant, this may be a read error. The CDR3 DNA is TGTGCCAGCAGTGAGCGGGGGACAGGGATGAATTGGGAGGATTCACCCCTCCACTTT. It specifies CASSERGTGMNWEDSPLHF. The V call is TRBV2, the J call TRBJ1-6; 9 nucleotides match TRBD1. CDR1 is SNHLY and CDR2 is FYNNEI in the germline V gene. V lost 3 bases and J lost 8; bases outside the gene matches: 17. This CDR3 is 19 amino acids long.

This clonotype was detected ten times or more. The V call is TRBV25-1, the J call TRBJ1-1; 7 bases match TRBD1. V lost 2 bases to trimming and J lost 4 bases; unmatched junction nucleotides: 7. Germline V gene data show CDR1 as MGHDK and CDR2 as SYGVNS. The CDR3 length is 15 residues. CDR3 residues: CASSEEGRGGTEAFF. In nucleotides, the CDR3 is TGTGCCAGCAGTGAAGAGGGCAGGGGGGGCACTGAAGCTTTCTTT. The whole variable domain, filled in from reference TRBV25-1 and TRBJ1-1, reads EADIYQTPRYLVIGTGKKITLECSQTMGHDKMYWYQQDPGMELHLIHYSYGVNSTEKGDLSSESTVSRIRTEHFPLTLESARPSHTSQYLCASSEEGRGGTEAFFGQGTRLTVV.

The chain is built from TRBV25-1 and TRBJ2-5; TRBD2 agrees at 10 bases. The trim removed 6 bases at V and 7 bases at J, leaving 11 bases unmatched. Germline values: CDR1 MGHDK, CDR2 SYGVNS. The CDR3 consists of 15 residues. The CDR3 reads CASSVLAGGGGTQYF. The CDR3 coding sequence is TGTGCCAGCAGCGTTTTAGCGGGAGGAGGAGGGACCCAGTACTTC.

The gene calls are TRBV11-1 and TRBJ2-6; D ambiguous. V was shortened by 5 bases and J by 1 base, with 6 bases between the two germline ends. The CDR3 has 14 amino acids. Germline values: CDR1 SGHAT, CDR2 FQDESV (reference sequence). The CDR3: CASSVQSGANVLTF. As DNA, the CDR3 is TGTGCCAGCAGCGTCCAATCTGGGGCCAACGTCCTGACTTTC.

The V and J genes are TRBV20-1 and TRBJ1-5; D gene uncertain. V dropped 6 bases and J dropped 3 bases, with 12 bases sitting between them. The germline V gene encodes CDR1 DFQATT and CDR2 SNEGSKA (reference sequence). There are 13 residues in the CDR3. The CDR3 bases are TGCAGTGCCACCCCAGGTATCAATCAGCCCCAGCATTTT. Translating it yields CSATPGINQPQHF.

This clonotype was seen a handful of times. The chain has TRBV12-3 or TRBV12-4 and TRBJ2-7, with D perhaps TRBD1 (6 bases). This CDR3 is 13 amino acids long. V lost 4 bases and J 5 bases, leaving 12 bases between the germline ends. Here the CDR3 reads CASSYNRVDEQYF. CDR3 nucleotide sequence: TGTGCCAGCAGTTACAACAGGGTGGACGAGCAGTACTTC.

The rearrangement links TRBV7-9 to TRBJ1-5; TRBD1 matches at 7 bases. This CDR3 has 14 residues. Germline assignment: CDR1 SEHNR and CDR2 FQNEAQ (reference sequence). The V and J ends lost 6 bases and 6 bases, in that order; junction bases with no gene match: 8. The CDR3 spells CASSLGGSSQPQHF. In nucleotides, the CDR3 is TGTGCCAGCAGTCTAGGGGGCTCGAGTCAGCCCCAGCATTTT.